Shown below are 21 T cell receptor beta chains from a single sample sequenced in a study of blood T cell repertoires in COVID-19 (dated by TCRdb to about 2020). Library prep was done by the immunoSEQ multiplex PCR assay. The clones in this table, taken by TCRdb from immuneACCESS, are in-frame only. Not every clone is retained; where verified, under half of the shortfall comes from an unresolved V gene, and the cause of the rest is unknown. The sample yields about 170,000 clones; more than 75% were counted once. Roughly 2% of the sample comes from the top ten. Specimen: peripheral blood. The receptor set was obtained from a middle-aged man who had recovered from COVID-19.

The chain links TRBV7-8 to TRBJ1-1; the D gene is possibly TRBD1 (5 bases). CDR1 and CDR2 (germline): SGHVS, FQNEAQ. V lost 1 base and J lost 0, with 9 bases in between. The CDR3 consists of 15 residues. In nucleotides, the CDR3 is TGTGCCAGCAGCTTAGAAGACAGCTTGAACACTGAAGCTTTCTTT. Translated: CASSLEDSLNTEAFF.

The chain carries TRBV7-3 and TRBJ2-2; D possibly corresponds to TRBD1 (5 bases). The CDR3 totals 14 residues. Germline V gene sequence: CDR1 SGHTA, CDR2 FQGTGA. The ends were cut back, 3 bases at V and 3 bases at J, with 8 bases in the middle. CDR3 nucleotides: TGTGCCAGCAGCTTCTCCAGGGACACCGGGGAGCTGTTTTTT. Translated, it gives CASSFSRDTGELFF.

The chain is built from TRBV4-3 and TRBJ2-3; D unresolved. The CDR3 is 14 amino acids. Germline CDR1 reads LGHNA; CDR2 reads YSLEER. V was cut by 0 bases and J by 6 bases, with 10 bases left in between. The CDR3 loop reads CASSQDWSRDTQYF. In DNA, the CDR3 is TGCGCCAGCAGCCAAGATTGGTCGAGGGATACGCAGTATTTT.

The V and J genes are TRBV7-3 and TRBJ2-3; 10 nucleotides agree with TRBD2. Unmatched junction bases numbered 7, after V lost 5 bases and J lost 5 bases. In germline, CDR1 is SGHTA, CDR2 FQGTGA. The CDR3 loop spans 15 amino acids. CDR3: CASSQSGGAVDTQYF. The DNA for the CDR3 is TGTGCCAGCAGCCAGAGCGGGGGGGCAGTAGATACGCAGTATTTT.

This clone was seen just once. The rearrangement joins TRBV27 to TRBJ2-7; D possibly corresponds to TRBD1 (7 bases). V lost 5 bases and J lost 3, with 14 bases in between. Germline V CDR1 and CDR2: MNHEY, SMNVEV (reference sequence). The CDR3 runs 14 residues. In DNA form, the CDR3 reads TGTGCCAGCAGTCACAGACAGGGAGGCTACGAGCAGTACTTC. It encodes CASSHRQGGYEQYF.

The chain has TRBV19 and TRBJ2-2, with 12 bases identical to TRBD2. Per the germline V gene, CDR1 is LNHDA and CDR2 is SQIVND (reference sequence). V lost 4 bases and J lost 6; bases outside the gene matches: 12. The length of the CDR3 is 18 residues. Written as DNA, the CDR3 is TGTGCCAGTAGTACCGGACTAGCGGGAATAATTGGGGCCGGGGAGCTGTTTTTT. It yields the protein CASSTGLAGIIGAGELFF.

The chain uses TRBV6-5 and TRBJ1-2; maybe TRBD1 (6 bases). Germline V gives CDR1 MNHEY, CDR2 SVGAGI. V shed 0 bases and J shed 6 bases, with 17 bases lying between them. The CDR3 is made up of 16 amino acids. The CDR3 DNA sequence: TGTGCCAGCAGTTACTCGATAGCGGGGCAGGGGCATGGCTACACCTTC. As protein: CASSYSIAGQGHGYTF.

The J gene is TRBJ1-2, the V gene TRBV24-1; perhaps TRBD1 as D (6 bases). Deletions cut 3 bases from V and 8 bases from J, with 18 bases between. This CDR3 comprises 15 residues. Germline V gene lookup returns CDR1 KGHDR and CDR2 SFDVKD. The CDR3 DNA follows: TGTGCCACCAGTGATGGGGATACGGACAGTGGCGGCTACACCTTC. It translates to CATSDGDTDSGGYTF.

The CDR3 DNA sequence: TGTGCCAGTTCCCAGGGAGGAGGGGGGGGTCAGCCCCAGCATTTT. This gives the protein CASSQGGGGGQPQHF. The chain recombines TRBV28 with TRBJ1-5; D may be TRBD1 (6 bases). CDR1 is MDHEN and CDR2 is SYDVKM in the germline V gene. V lost 9 bases and J lost 6, with 21 bases in between. This CDR3 contains 15 residues.

V and J are TRBV30 and TRBJ1-1; 7 positions match TRBD1. Germline trimming cut 3 bases from V and 2 bases from J; bases unmatched to any gene: 3. This CDR3 spans 13 amino acids. The germline V gene encodes CDR1 GTSNPN and CDR2 SVGIG (reference sequence). This CDR3 is CAWRWDSNTEAFF. The DNA for the CDR3 is TGTGCCTGGAGGTGGGACAGTAACACTGAAGCTTTCTTT.

The chain employs TRBV4-1 and TRBJ2-7; D not resolved. Germline loops: CDR1 MGHRA, CDR2 YSYEKL. V was trimmed by 1 base and J by 0 bases, leaving 13 bases between them. The CDR3 length is 16 residues. In DNA form, the CDR3 reads TGCGCCAGCAGCCAAGGCGCGGCGGCTAGCTCCTACGAGCAGTACTTC. It codes for CASSQGAAASSYEQYF.

The rearrangement uses TRBV4-3 and TRBJ2-1, with TRBD2 identical over 7 bases. The germline gives CDR1 LGHNA, CDR2 YSLEER. This CDR3 comprises 15 residues. After removal of 3 bases from V and 0 bases from J, the junction contained 2 bases not matched to a gene. CDR3 sequence: CASSQGGSSYNEQFF. CDR3 nucleotide sequence: TGCGCCAGCAGCCAGGGAGGGAGCTCCTACAATGAGCAGTTCTTC.

The chain recombines TRBV9 with TRBJ1-3; the D gene is possibly TRBD1 (5 bases). CDR1 is SGDLS, CDR2 YYNGEE, per germline. V was cut by 3 bases and J by 0 bases, with 10 bases left in between. The length of the CDR3 is 15 residues. The CDR3 here is CASSADSFSGNTIYF. CDR3 nucleotide sequence: TGTGCCAGCAGCGCCGACAGTTTCTCTGGAAACACCATATATTTT.

The chain uses TRBV5-4 and TRBJ2-5, with 10 bases matching TRBD2. This CDR3 region has 14 residues. V was pared by 3 bases and J by 3 bases, with 2 bases of the junction left unmatched. The germline CDR1 and CDR2 sequences are SGHNT and YYREEE (reference sequence). In nucleotides, the CDR3 is TGTGCCAGCAGCTCAGGACTAGCGGAAGAGACCCAGTACTTC. Encoded protein: CASSSGLAEETQYF.

The chain uses TRBV3-1 (or the pseudogene TRBV3-2) and TRBJ2-6; D may be TRBD2 (6 bases). The V gene's germline CDR1 is LGHDT and CDR2 YNNKEL (reference sequence). With 4 bases removed from V and 0 bases from J, the gap between germline ends came to 10 bases. The CDR3 spans 16 residues. This CDR3 is CASSLLGGSGANVLTF. The DNA for the CDR3 is TGTGCCAGCAGCCTCTTGGGAGGCTCTGGGGCCAACGTCCTGACTTTC.

This sequence joins TRBV19 and TRBJ2-7; D might be TRBD2 (5 bases). With 7 bases removed from V and 4 bases from J, the gap between germline ends came to 20 bases. Germline loops: CDR1 LNHDA, CDR2 SQIVND (reference sequence). The CDR3 consists of 15 residues. The CDR3 nucleotides are TGTGCCAGTAATCGGCCCCCTTCGAGGACTTACGAGCAGTACTTC. It codes for CASNRPPSRTYEQYF.

The J gene is TRBJ1-6, the V gene TRBV20-1; 7 nucleotides align to TRBD1. The length of the CDR3 is 14 residues. V trimming: 3 bases; J trimming: 10 bases; junction bases outside the gene matches: 9. CDR1 DFQATT and CDR2 SNEGSKA come from the germline V gene (reference sequence). This CDR3 reads CSASGTVSGSPLHF. The DNA for the CDR3 is TGCAGTGCTAGTGGGACAGTTAGTGGATCACCCCTCCACTTT.

The rearrangement uses TRBV5-5 and TRBJ2-2; 7 bases map to TRBD1. Germline CDR1 SGHKS, CDR2 YYEKEE (reference sequence). After removal of 4 bases from V and 1 base from J, the junction contained 10 bases not matched to a gene. The CDR3 loop spans 17 amino acids. The CDR3 spells CASSRQGRSKNTGELFF. In DNA form, the CDR3 reads TGTGCCAGCAGCCGACAGGGTAGATCAAAGAACACCGGGGAGCTGTTTTTT.

This chain joins TRBV6-5 and TRBJ2-1; D perhaps matches TRBD2 (6 bases). The CDR3 has 15 residues. The V and J ends lost 5 bases and 3 bases respectively, with 14 bases between them. The germline CDR1 and CDR2 sequences are MNHEY and SVGAGI. CDR3 sequence (DNA): TGTGCCAGCAGTAATGACGGGGAGGTCTACAATGAGCAGTTCTTC. Its translation: CASSNDGEVYNEQFF.

The V and J genes are TRBV7-2 and TRBJ1-6; 7 bases are a match to TRBD1. CDR3 length: 15 residues. Germline trimming cut 6 bases from V and 5 bases from J; bases unmatched to any gene: 7. In germline, CDR1 is SGHTA, CDR2 FQGNSA. CDR3 residues: CASRPQQGNNSPLHF. The DNA for the CDR3 is TGTGCCAGCAGGCCTCAACAGGGGAATAATTCACCCCTCCACTTT.

V is TRBV20-1 and J is TRBJ2-7, with a tentative D call TRBD1 (6 bases). CDR3 length: 14 amino acids. V was shortened by 6 bases and J by 0 bases, with 15 bases between the two germline ends. Germline values: CDR1 DFQATT, CDR2 SNEGSKA (reference sequence). The CDR3 sequence is CSASDRLLSYEQYF. CDR3 nucleotide sequence: TGCAGTGCGAGTGACAGGCTTCTCTCCTACGAGCAGTACTTC.